In its sample, the clone carrying this T cell receptor (beta chain) was seen once. Within the sample, other DNA sequences also encode this same CDR3. The entry originates in a study of shared clonotypes between healthy human individuals. Some clones are missing from TCRdb's copy, which holds only in-frame ones; the method was immunoSEQ multiplex PCR. The table records some 1,400,000 clones, approximately 97% of them present only once. Between the trimmed V and J ends, which lost 4 bases and 3 bases, there was a span of 11 bases. Per the germline V gene, CDR1 is SGHRS and CDR2 is YFSETQ. The CDR3 has 13 amino acids.

The sequence came from a man in his thirties or forties in good health. The chain recombines TRBV5-1 with TRBJ2-7, with D tentatively TRBD1 (6 bases). Sequencing was carried out using naive CD4+ T cells sorted from blood. Subset here: CD45RA+ positively selected. CDR3 bases: TGCGCCAGCAGCCCACAGGGTGGCTACGAGCAGTACTTC. It encodes CASSPQGGYEQYF.